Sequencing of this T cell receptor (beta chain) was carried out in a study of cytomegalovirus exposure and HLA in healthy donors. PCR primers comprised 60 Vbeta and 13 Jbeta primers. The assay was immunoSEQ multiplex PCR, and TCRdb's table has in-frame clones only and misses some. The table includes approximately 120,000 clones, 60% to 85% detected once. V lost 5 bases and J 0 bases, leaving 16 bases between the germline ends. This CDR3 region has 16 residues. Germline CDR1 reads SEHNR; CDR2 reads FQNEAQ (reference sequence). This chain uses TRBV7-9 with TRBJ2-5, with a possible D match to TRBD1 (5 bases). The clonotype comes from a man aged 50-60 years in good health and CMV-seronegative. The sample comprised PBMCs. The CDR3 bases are TGTGCCAGCAGCCTAGGGGCAGGGCTAGACCAAGAGACCCAGTACTTC. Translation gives CASSLGAGLDQETQYF.